Following are 14 T cell receptor beta chains from one sample sequenced in a study of blood T cell repertoires in COVID-19. TCRdb keeps only in-frame clones here, not all; method: immunoSEQ multiplex PCR. This table has around 150,000 clones, around 80% appearing once. The sequencing sample was made of peripheral blood. These receptors were collected from a woman of 80 years or more with acute or convalescent COVID-19.

The V and J genes are TRBV2 and TRBJ1-5; D might be TRBD1 (6 bases). Trimming stripped 4 bases from V and 2 bases from J, with 12 bases between. The germline CDR1 and CDR2 sequences are SNHLY and FYNNEI. The CDR3 spans 15 residues. The CDR3 is CASSVGRGGNQPQHF. The CDR3 bases are TGTGCCAGCAGTGTAGGCAGGGGTGGCAATCAGCCCCAGCATTTT.

The V gene is TRBV7-8, the J gene TRBJ1-4, with a weak D call TRBD1 (5 bases). Germline assignment: CDR1 SGHVS and CDR2 FQNEAQ. Trimming removed 1 base from V and 6 bases from J, with 12 bases in between. CDR3 length: 15 amino acids. The CDR3 DNA is TGTGCCAGCAGCTTAGGTCGGGGGAGGGATGAAAAACTGTTTTTT. Amino acids: CASSLGRGRDEKLFF.

The genes are TRBV27 and TRBJ1-1; a possible D gene is TRBD1 (5 bases). Per germline, CDR1 MNHEY and CDR2 SMNVEV (reference sequence). This CDR3 is built from 15 residues. V lost 4 bases to trimming and J lost 0 bases, with 12 bases between them. CDR3 in amino acids: CASSSNQGLNTEAFF. Here the CDR3 DNA reads TGTGCCAGCAGTTCGAACCAGGGATTGAACACTGAAGCTTTCTTT.

This chain links TRBV10-3 with TRBJ2-1, with a weak D call TRBD2 (5 bases). This CDR3 is built from 13 residues. The germline CDR1 and CDR2 sequences are ENHRY and SYGVKD. V lost 2 bases and J 8 bases, leaving 10 bases between the germline ends. The CDR3 protein is CAISEGLSYEQFF. CDR3 in DNA: TGTGCCATCAGTGAGGGACTTAGCTATGAGCAGTTCTTC.

CDR3 sequence (DNA): TGTGCCAGCAGCCCAACGACAGGCTCTGGAAACACCATATATTTT. Its translation: CASSPTTGSGNTIYF. The chain is built from TRBV3-1 (or the pseudogene TRBV3-2) and TRBJ1-3; D perhaps matches TRBD1 (6 bases). V was shortened by 4 bases and J by 0 bases, with 10 bases between the two germline ends. The CDR3 is 15 amino acids. From germline, CDR1 is LGHDT and CDR2 YNNKEL (reference sequence).

The V call is TRBV4-1, the J call TRBJ2-1; 8 bases are a match to TRBD2. Trimming cost V 0 bases and J 5 bases; bases outside gene matches: 12. Per the germline V gene, CDR1 is MGHRA and CDR2 is YSYEKL. This CDR3 region has 18 residues. The CDR3 loop reads CASSQDHGRGGPHNEQFF. CDR3 bases: TGCGCCAGCAGCCAAGATCACGGGAGGGGGGGCCCCCACAATGAGCAGTTCTTC.

The V and J genes are TRBV18 and TRBJ1-3; D remains ambiguous. V was trimmed by 3 bases and J by 0 bases, leaving 9 bases between them. This CDR3 has 15 residues. Germline V gene data show CDR1 as KGHSH and CDR2 as LQKENI. CDR3: CASSPVAVSGNTIYF. CDR3 DNA sequence: TGTGCCAGCTCACCTGTAGCTGTCTCTGGAAACACCATATATTTT. The complete variable domain, with remaining parts taken from reference TRBV18 and TRBJ1-3, reads NAGVMQNPRHLVRRRGQEARLRCSPMKGHSHVYWYRQLPEEGLKFMVYLQKENIIDESGMPKERFSAEFPKEGPSILRIQQVVRGDSAAYFCASSPVAVSGNTIYFGEGSWLTVV.

J is TRBJ2-4 and V is TRBV6-5, with a weak D call TRBD2 (6 bases). Trimming took off 6 bases at V and 15 bases at J, with 21 bases between the two ends. The V gene's germline CDR1 is MNHEY and CDR2 SVGAGI. The CDR3 consists of 13 residues. The CDR3 spells CASRDYTGTVAYF. The DNA for the CDR3 is TGTGCCAGCAGGGACTACACCGGGACCGTCGCGTACTTC.

This clone came up once. V and J are TRBV3-1 (or the pseudogene TRBV3-2) and TRBJ2-2; 10 nucleotides agree with TRBD2. Trimming cost V 4 bases and J 6 bases; bases outside gene matches: 8. The CDR3 totals 16 residues. CDR1 and CDR2 from the germline V gene are LGHDT and YNNKEL (reference sequence). The CDR3 sequence: CASSPKQRGGPGELFF. CDR3 sequence (DNA): TGTGCCAGCAGCCCGAAACAGCGGGGGGGCCCCGGGGAGCTGTTTTTT.

The chain recombines TRBV5-1 with TRBJ1-1; D unclear. Germline V lookup: CDR1 SGHRS, CDR2 YFSETQ. This CDR3 region has 12 residues. Trimming stripped 1 base from V and 9 bases from J, with 10 bases between. CDR3 bases: TGCGCCAGCAGCTTGAGCGGGAGTAAAGCTTTCTTT. Encoded protein: CASSLSGSKAFF.

The V and J genes are TRBV19 and TRBJ1-4; D gene unclear. Germline CDR1 and CDR2: LNHDA and SQIVND (reference sequence). There are 13 residues in the CDR3. V lost 4 bases to trimming and J lost 8 bases, with 11 bases between them. CDR3 protein: CASSSSIAEKLFF. CDR3 DNA: TGTGCCAGTAGTAGCTCAATAGCCGAAAAACTGTTTTTT.

The chain is built from TRBV20-1 and TRBJ1-2, with D unresolved. Germline CDR1 is DFQATT and CDR2 is SNEGSKA (reference sequence). This CDR3 contains 11 residues. The V gene lost 2 bases and the J gene lost 4 bases, with 5 bases spanning the gap. CDR3 in DNA: TGCAGTGCTAGACCCATCTATGGCTACACCTTC. As protein: CSARPIYGYTF.

This rearrangement joins TRBV5-1 to TRBJ2-7; no reliable D call. CDR1 is SGHRS and CDR2 is YFSETQ in the germline V gene. Trimming removed 0 bases from V and 0 bases from J, with 7 bases in between. CDR3 length equals 14 residues. CDR3 residues: CASSLGAGSYEQYF. CDR3 DNA: TGCGCCAGCAGCTTGGGTGCCGGCTCCTACGAGCAGTACTTC.

A word on this clone: Other DNA sequences in the same sample also yield this CDR3. The chain employs TRBV6-5 and TRBJ2-2, with TRBD1 matching over 8 bases. The CDR3 contains 14 residues. The trim removed 2 bases at V and 4 bases at J, leaving 0 bases unmatched. Germline CDR1 MNHEY, CDR2 SVGAGI. The CDR3: CASSYDRGTGELFF. In DNA form, the CDR3 reads TGTGCCAGCAGTTACGACAGGGGCACCGGGGAGCTGTTTTTT.